A single sample gave rise to the 26 T cell receptor beta chains below, sequenced in a study of neoadjuvant anti-PD-1 for oral cavity cancer. Repertoires were generated with immunoSEQ multiplex PCR, while TCRdb's copy carries only in-frame clones and drops some. The sample has approximately 16,000 clones; roughly 69% are singletons. The input for sequencing was PBMCs, taken before nivolumab (anti-PD-1) treatment. These receptors were collected from a person between 40 and 80 years old with oral cavity squamous cell carcinoma.

Only a few counts were recorded for this clone. V usage is TRBV19 and J usage is TRBJ1-1, with D hard to call. The CDR3 loop spans 14 amino acids. Trimming removed 4 bases at V and 4 bases at J, with 13 bases between. The germline CDR1 and CDR2 sequences are LNHDA and SQIVND (reference sequence). This chain's CDR3 is CASSKASQATEAFF. DNA for the CDR3: TGTGCCAGTAGTAAGGCCAGCCAGGCCACTGAAGCTTTCTTT. The variable domain in full, completed from reference TRBV19 and TRBJ1-1, reads DGGITQSPKYLFRKEGQNVTLSCEQNLNHDAMYWYRQDPGQGLRLIYYSQIVNDFQKGDIAEGYSVSREKKESFPLTVTSAQKNPTAFYLCASSKASQATEAFFGQGTRLTVV.

The chain is built from TRBV4-1 and TRBJ1-5, with unresolved D. This CDR3 region has 15 residues. V lost 0 bases to trimming and J lost 7 bases, with 13 bases between them. Per germline, CDR1 MGHRA and CDR2 YSYEKL. CDR3 coding DNA: TGCGCCAGCAGCCAAGAAGGAAGCCAGTTGCAGCCCCAGCATTTT. Translated, it gives CASSQEGSQLQPQHF.

The chain employs TRBV6-6 and TRBJ2-4, with D possibly being TRBD1 (6 bases). The ends were cut back, 5 bases at V and 12 bases at J, with 11 bases in the middle. The CDR3 extends over 11 amino acids. Per the germline V gene, CDR1 is MNHNY and CDR2 is SVGAGI (reference sequence). The CDR3 protein is CASSNRARQYF. As DNA, the CDR3 is TGTGCCAGCAGTAACAGGGCCCGTCAGTACTTC.

This chain links TRBV2 with TRBJ2-1; TRBD2 matches at 9 bases. The CDR3 loop spans 17 amino acids. V gave up 6 bases and J gave up 0 bases; unmatched junction bases: 9. The germline CDR1 and CDR2 sequences are SNHLY and FYNNEI. The CDR3 nucleotides read TGTGCCAGCAGCCCTGAGGGAGCGGGAGGCTCCTACAATGAGCAGTTCTTC. This encodes CASSPEGAGGSYNEQFF.

The chain links TRBV6-5 to TRBJ2-2; tentatively, D is TRBD2 (5 bases). The CDR3 has 15 residues. Trimming cost V 5 bases and J 0 bases, with 10 bases left between them. The germline V gene has CDR1 MNHEY and CDR2 SVGAGI. The chain's CDR3 is CASSRTPSNTGELFF. DNA of the CDR3: TGTGCCAGCAGTAGGACTCCCTCGAACACCGGGGAGCTGTTTTTT.

This sequence joins TRBV4-1 and TRBJ2-3, with 9 nucleotides matching TRBD2. Germline values: CDR1 MGHRA, CDR2 YSYEKL. V was pared by 0 bases and J by 3 bases, with 7 bases of the junction left unmatched. This CDR3 comprises 17 residues. The CDR3 DNA reads TGCGCCAGCAGCCAAGATGCCGGCGGGAGGGGGACAGATACGCAGTATTTT. This encodes CASSQDAGGRGTDTQYF.

The genes are TRBV25-1 and TRBJ1-1; D remains ambiguous. This CDR3 region has 18 residues. Trimming pared 1 base from V and 1 base from J, leaving 19 bases between. The germline CDR1 and CDR2 sequences are MGHDK and SYGVNS. The CDR3 sequence: CASSEWGTDPRSNTEAFF. The CDR3, as DNA: TGTGCCAGCAGTGAATGGGGTACTGACCCGAGATCGAACACTGAAGCTTTCTTT.

In this sample, this clone turned up once. V usage is TRBV10-3 and J usage is TRBJ1-2; D not resolved. The CDR3 is 11 amino acids. Germline CDR1 ENHRY, CDR2 SYGVKD. V shed 10 bases and J shed 5 bases, with 11 bases lying between them. The CDR3 DNA sequence: TGTGCCACCGGGCGGGGTTATGGCTACACCTTC. Translating gives CATGRGYGYTF.

The chain uses TRBV9 and TRBJ2-2, with D perhaps TRBD1 or TRBD2 (5 bases each). The V gene lost 4 bases and the J gene lost 4 bases, with 17 bases spanning the gap. CDR1 and CDR2 from the germline V gene are SGDLS and YYNGEE. The CDR3 covers 16 residues. CDR3 nucleotide sequence: TGTGCCAGCAGCCGATCTCCGGGGCCGACCACCGGGGAGCTGTTTTTT. Translation: CASSRSPGPTTGELFF.

The chain couples TRBV9 to TRBJ2-1; TRBD2 matches at 15 bases. Trimming at V came to 1 base and at J to 10 bases, leaving 6 bases not matched to a gene. Germline V gene data show CDR1 as SGDLS and CDR2 as YYNGEE. The CDR3 has 16 residues. The CDR3 loop reads CASSVTGLAGGREQFF. The CDR3 nucleotides read TGTGCCAGCAGCGTAACCGGACTAGCGGGAGGGCGGGAGCAGTTCTTC.

This rearrangement joins TRBV6-1 to TRBJ1-1, with D hard to call. The germline gives CDR1 MNHNS, CDR2 SASEGT. This CDR3 has 15 amino acids. Trimming pared 1 base from V and 1 base from J, leaving 10 bases between. CDR3 bases: TGTGCCAGCAGTGAAGTCTATGGATCGAACACTGAAGCTTTCTTT. Amino acid sequence: CASSEVYGSNTEAFF.

Only a few counts were recorded for this clone. The genes are TRBV11-2 and TRBJ2-7; weak D call: TRBD2 (6 bases). Trimming took 4 bases from V and 3 from J, leaving 19 bases between them. The germline CDR1 and CDR2 sequences are SGHAT and FQNNGV. CDR3 size: 16 residues. The DNA for the CDR3 is TGTGCCAGCAGCTCCGTGGAGGGGTTTGAGGTCTACGAGCAGTACTTC. Encoded protein: CASSSVEGFEVYEQYF.

The genes are TRBV7-3 and TRBJ1-1; 8 positions agree with TRBD1. Germline loops: CDR1 SGHTA, CDR2 FQGTGA. V was clipped by 5 bases and J by 5 bases; unmatched bases: 7. CDR3 size: 14 residues. The CDR3 DNA sequence: TGTGCCAGCAGCCTAGGACAGGGTAGGACTGAAGCTTTCTTT. Translated, it gives CASSLGQGRTEAFF.

This clone was seen a few times. The chain combines TRBV5-4 with TRBJ2-7; D might be TRBD1 or TRBD2, each matching 5 bases. Germline loops: CDR1 SGHNT, CDR2 YYREEE (reference sequence). CDR3 length equals 14 residues. With 2 bases removed from V and 0 bases from J, the gap between germline ends came to 9 bases. CDR3 nucleotide sequence: TGTGCCAGCAGCTTAATGGGGGTCTCCTACGAGCAGTACTTC. This codes for CASSLMGVSYEQYF.

V usage is TRBV9 and J usage is TRBJ2-3; TRBD2 matches 11 bases. V dropped 4 bases and J dropped 2; count of bases not matched to a gene: 6. CDR1 SGDLS and CDR2 YYNGEE come from the germline V gene. This CDR3 has 16 amino acids. CDR3 residues: CASSSRLAGLTDTQYF. The CDR3 nucleotides read TGTGCCAGCAGCTCCCGACTAGCGGGACTCACAGATACGCAGTATTTT.

This clone occurred once. The rearrangement uses TRBV5-1 and TRBJ2-2; no firm D call. The V gene's germline CDR1 is SGHRS and CDR2 YFSETQ. This CDR3 contains 13 residues. Trimming shortened V by 1 base and J by 6 bases, and 7 bases separated the two germline ends. The CDR3 is CASSLQWPGELFF. The CDR3 DNA is TGCGCCAGCAGCTTGCAATGGCCCGGGGAGCTGTTTTTT.

This clone was observed a handful of times. V gene TRBV2 combines with J gene TRBJ1-2, with D unclear. The CDR3 is made up of 14 amino acids. Germline V CDR1 and CDR2: SNHLY, FYNNEI. The germline V and J ends were trimmed by 0 bases and 8 bases, with 13 bases remaining between them. As DNA, the CDR3 is TGTGCCAGCAGTGAAGCAGGAGGGTCCAACGGCTACACCTTC. This gives the protein CASSEAGGSNGYTF.

V is TRBV5-1 and J is TRBJ2-2; no firm D call. The CDR3 runs 13 residues. V lost 3 bases, J lost 6 bases, and 9 bases lay in between. Per the germline V gene, CDR1 is SGHRS and CDR2 is YFSETQ. The CDR3 sequence is CASSSPNPGELFF. Here the CDR3 DNA reads TGCGCCAGCAGCTCACCAAACCCCGGGGAGCTGTTTTTT.

The J gene is TRBJ2-1, the V gene TRBV6-1; D is uncertain. Deletions cut 8 bases from V and 4 bases from J, with 6 bases between. CDR1 is MNHNS and CDR2 is SASEGT in the germline V gene. This CDR3 has 11 amino acids. CDR3 DNA: TGTGCCAGCGGGCAGTACAATGAGCAGTTCTTC. Translation: CASGQYNEQFF.

The chain links TRBV30 to TRBJ2-1; D tentatively reads TRBD1 or TRBD2 (5 bases each). With 2 bases removed from V and 1 base from J, the gap between germline ends came to 12 bases. In germline, CDR1 is GTSNPN, CDR2 SVGIG (reference sequence). The length of the CDR3 is 15 residues. CDR3 amino acids: CAWSPGTASYNEQFF. The CDR3 DNA is TGTGCCTGGAGTCCCGGGACCGCTTCCTACAATGAGCAGTTCTTC.

The chain links TRBV19 to TRBJ1-1; D not certain. Per the germline V gene, CDR1 is LNHDA and CDR2 is SQIVND (reference sequence). Trimming cost V 5 bases and J 10 bases, with 14 bases left between them. This CDR3 spans 12 amino acids. In DNA, the CDR3 is TGTGCCAGTAGTCCGAATAGCCCTCTAGCTTTCTTT. It is translated as CASSPNSPLAFF.

CDR3 in amino acids: CASSQERREGLEQYF. DNA for the CDR3: TGTGCCAGCAGCCAAGAGAGGCGGGAGGGCCTCGAGCAGTACTTC. J is TRBJ2-7 and V is TRBV4-2; 9 positions agree with TRBD2. This CDR3 has 15 residues. V lost 0 bases to trimming and J lost 6 bases; unmatched junction nucleotides: 6. Germline CDR1 and CDR2: LGHNA and YNFKEQ.

This sequence joins TRBV10-2 and TRBJ2-3; 8 nucleotides agree with TRBD1. V lost 7 bases to trimming and J lost 2 bases; unmatched junction nucleotides: 8. Germline lookup yields CDR1 WSHSY and CDR2 SAAADI. CDR3 length: 15 amino acids. The CDR3 nucleotides read TGCGCCAGCATATCGGACAGGGACCACACAGATACGCAGTATTTT. This gives the protein CASISDRDHTDTQYF.

J is TRBJ1-1 and V is TRBV7-9; D ambiguous. Trimming took 5 bases from V and 4 from J, leaving 14 bases between them. The CDR3 consists of 14 residues. The germline V gene encodes CDR1 SEHNR and CDR2 FQNEAQ (reference sequence). CDR3 DNA sequence: TGTGCCAGCAGCCTACGAGGTGGCGGCACTGAAGCTTTCTTT. This sequence encodes CASSLRGGGTEAFF.

This sequence joins TRBV9 and TRBJ1-1; D is uncertain. The length of the CDR3 is 14 residues. Per the germline V gene, CDR1 is SGDLS and CDR2 is YYNGEE. V was trimmed by 1 base and J by 3 bases, leaving 10 bases between them. The CDR3 sequence is CASSVFWFDTEAFF. CDR3 DNA: TGTGCCAGCAGCGTATTCTGGTTTGACACTGAAGCTTTCTTT.

This sequence joins TRBV27 and TRBJ1-4, with 9 bases lining up with TRBD1. J gave up 7 bases and V 5 bases, and 11 bases lay outside the gene matches. The CDR3 sequence is 16 residues long. Germline V gene lookup returns CDR1 MNHEY and CDR2 SMNVEV (reference sequence). In DNA form, the CDR3 reads TGTGCCAGCAGTCCCAACAGGGGGCAAGTTGGTGAAAAACTGTTTTTT. The encoded protein is CASSPNRGQVGEKLFF.